This entry lists 22 T cell receptor beta chains sequenced from one sample in a study of shared clonotypes between healthy human individuals. TCRdb's copy holds only in-frame clones and misses some; the assay was immunoSEQ multiplex PCR. The top ten hold 1.8% of the sample, which has under 750,000 clones, over 60% seen once. The sample taken for sequencing was memory CD4+ T cells sorted from blood. The subset is: CD45RA-negative fraction. The origin of the receptors is a woman in her twenties or thirties in good health.

The V call is TRBV2, the J call TRBJ1-5, with D perhaps matching TRBD1 (5 bases). Germline V lookup: CDR1 SNHLY, CDR2 FYNNEI. Trimming stripped 3 bases from V and 6 bases from J, with 9 bases between. The CDR3 spans 13 residues. The CDR3 DNA is TGTGCCAGCAGTGACTTGGGACTTCAGCCCCAGCATTTT. This gives the protein CASSDLGLQPQHF.

A single count supports this clone. V and J are TRBV28 and TRBJ2-5, with TRBD2 matching 11 bases. Germline CDR1 is MDHEN and CDR2 is SYDVKM. The CDR3 totals 16 residues. The ends lost 1 base at V and 5 bases at J; junction bases unmatched: 6. Here the CDR3 reads CASSLSPSGRRETQYF. In DNA form, the CDR3 reads TGTGCCAGCAGTTTATCCCCTAGCGGGAGGCGTGAGACCCAGTACTTC.

In this sample, this clone turned up once. The V gene is TRBV11-2, the J gene TRBJ1-3; TRBD1 might be the D (5 bases). The V and J ends lost 3 bases and 3 bases respectively, with 21 bases between them. The CDR3 contains 18 residues. CDR1 SGHAT and CDR2 FQNNGV come from the germline V gene. CDR3 nucleotides: TGTGCCAGCAGCTTGTCCCCCCAGGGCTTAGAAAGTGGAAACACCATATATTTT. Its translation: CASSLSPQGLESGNTIYF.

V and J are TRBV7-8 and TRBJ2-2, with D perhaps matching TRBD1 (5 bases). V was pared by 5 bases and J by 8 bases, with 15 bases between. The CDR3 is 14 residues long. Germline V gene sequence: CDR1 SGHVS, CDR2 FQNEAQ. DNA of the CDR3: TGTGCCAGCAGCCGACCCGACAGAGTAGGGGAGCTGTTTTTT. Translation: CASSRPDRVGELFF.

The chain employs TRBV11-3 and TRBJ1-1, with 8 bases lining up with TRBD1. J lost 11 bases, V lost 3 bases, and 5 bases had no gene match. This CDR3 spans 12 amino acids. Per germline, CDR1 SGHNT and CDR2 YENEEA. The DNA for the CDR3 is TGTGCCAGCAGCTTTCGGACAGGGTTTGCTTTCTTT. Translation: CASSFRTGFAFF.

The rearrangement links TRBV11-1 to TRBJ1-1; 7 positions match TRBD1. Germline CDR1 reads SGHAT; CDR2 reads FQDESV (reference sequence). The CDR3 is 15 amino acids. The V gene end was trimmed by 4 bases and the J gene end by 0 bases; junction bases not matched to a gene: 5. CDR3 coding DNA: TGTGCCAGCAGCTCGACAGGGACTATGAACACTGAAGCTTTCTTT. Its protein product is CASSSTGTMNTEAFF.

This clone has a handful of counts. The J gene is TRBJ1-5, the V gene TRBV6-1; the D is unclear. The germline CDR1 and CDR2 sequences are MNHNS and SASEGT. The CDR3 runs 17 residues. Trimming took off 1 base at V and 0 bases at J, with 13 bases between the two ends. CDR3 residues: CASSEVFSHPSNQPQHF. The CDR3 DNA sequence: TGTGCCAGCAGTGAAGTTTTTAGTCACCCTAGCAATCAGCCCCAGCATTTT.

The V and J genes are TRBV13 and TRBJ2-1; TRBD2 matches at 12 bases. Germline V gene sequence: CDR1 PRHDT, CDR2 FYEKMQ (reference sequence). V dropped 5 bases and J dropped 8; count of bases not matched to a gene: 16. The CDR3 runs 18 residues. CDR3 sequence (DNA): TGTGCCAGCAGCCCTCCTTCCCGGACTAGCGGGATAGTGGATGAGCAGTTCTTC. It translates to CASSPPSRTSGIVDEQFF.

The V call is TRBV5-8, the J call TRBJ2-5, with 7 bases fitting TRBD2. The trim removed 0 bases at V and 9 bases at J, leaving 8 bases unmatched. This CDR3 has 14 residues. The germline gives CDR1 SGHTS, CDR2 YDEGEE. CDR3 amino acids: CASSLAVGGRSQYF. DNA of the CDR3: TGTGCCAGCAGCTTGGCCGTGGGAGGGAGATCCCAGTACTTC.

This clone was counted a few times. Other DNA sequences in this specimen translate into the identical CDR3. The DNA for the CDR3 is TGTGCCAGCTCACCCCCGGGACGTAACTCTGGAAACACCATATATTTT. It encodes CASSPPGRNSGNTIYF. The chain joins TRBV18 to TRBJ1-3; D may be TRBD1 (5 bases). There are 16 residues in the CDR3. Germline CDR1 KGHSH, CDR2 LQKENI. V lost 3 bases and J lost 0, with 12 bases in between.

This sequence joins TRBV27 and TRBJ2-5; the D gene is possibly TRBD2 (5 bases). Germline-derived CDR1 and CDR2 are MNHEY and SMNVEV (reference sequence). Between the trimmed V and J ends, which lost 8 bases and 9 bases, there was a span of 22 bases. The CDR3 loop spans 14 amino acids. In DNA, the CDR3 is TGTGCCAGCTGTCCCGGGTGGGGAGATCTACCCCAGTACTTC. Protein sequence: CASCPGWGDLPQYF.

CDR3 loop: CASSAEHPTGELFF. CDR3 coding DNA: TGCGCCAGCAGTGCTGAGCATCCCACCGGGGAGCTGTTTTTT. This chain connects TRBV10-2 to TRBJ2-2; D gene ambiguous. Germline V CDR1 and CDR2: WSHSY, SAAADI. The germline V and J ends were trimmed by 4 bases and 4 bases, with 10 bases remaining between them. This CDR3 is 14 amino acids long.

The CDR3 sequence: CASERQGRPSGYTF. For the CDR3, the DNA is TGTGCCAGCGAAAGACAGGGGCGACCTAGTGGCTACACCTTC. The chain couples TRBV28 to TRBJ1-2; 8 nucleotides align to TRBD1. The CDR3 length is 14 residues. Germline V gene lookup returns CDR1 MDHEN and CDR2 SYDVKM. Losses at the gene ends were 8 bases for V and 7 bases for J; bases not matched to a gene: 12.

This clone is judged medium-sized. J is TRBJ2-1 and V is TRBV11-3, with 9 positions matching TRBD1. The trim removed 4 bases at V and 7 bases at J, leaving 11 bases unmatched. Per germline, CDR1 SGHNT and CDR2 YENEEA. This CDR3 is 16 amino acids long. In nucleotides, the CDR3 is TGTGCCAGCAGCTGGACCGGGACAGGGAGTTCTAATGAGCAGTTCTTC. It specifies CASSWTGTGSSNEQFF.

This chain joins TRBV6-5 and TRBJ1-2; D is undetermined. CDR1 is MNHEY and CDR2 is SVGAGI in the germline V gene. Trimming removed 0 bases from V and 2 bases from J, with 7 bases in between. The CDR3 is made up of 14 amino acids. As DNA, the CDR3 is TGTGCCAGCAGTTACTCGGGTGGGAACTATGGCTACACCTTC. Protein sequence: CASSYSGGNYGYTF.

The genes are TRBV28 and TRBJ2-7; D not certain. Between the trimmed V and J ends, which lost 6 bases and 6 bases, there was a span of 21 bases. The germline V gene has CDR1 MDHEN and CDR2 SYDVKM. This CDR3 region has 15 residues. This CDR3 is CASRTSGYYPPEQYF. The CDR3 DNA is TGTGCCAGCAGGACCTCGGGCTATTATCCCCCCGAGCAGTACTTC.

The CDR3 DNA follows: TGTGCCAGCCCGGGACTAGCGGGGCCAAACTACGAGCAGTACTTC. Its protein product is CASPGLAGPNYEQYF. The rearrangement uses TRBV27 and TRBJ2-7; 13 bases align to TRBD2. The CDR3 has 15 residues. Losses at the gene ends were 8 bases for V and 3 bases for J; bases not matched to a gene: 7. Germline V gives CDR1 MNHEY, CDR2 SMNVEV (reference sequence).

The J gene is TRBJ1-2, the V gene TRBV4-1, with 7 positions matching TRBD1. V lost 5 bases, J lost 5 bases, and 11 bases stayed unmatched. CDR3 length: 15 amino acids. Germline V gene sequence: CDR1 MGHRA, CDR2 YSYEKL. The CDR3 loop reads CASSSPARGLYGYTF. The CDR3 region has the DNA TGCGCCAGCAGCTCACCCGCGAGGGGGCTTTATGGCTACACCTTC.

This clone has just a few counts. V gene TRBV6-1 combines with J gene TRBJ2-7; D not certain. CDR1 is MNHNS and CDR2 is SASEGT in the germline V gene. Trimming pared 2 bases from V and 3 bases from J, leaving 8 bases between. This CDR3 has 13 residues. This chain's CDR3 is CASSERPLYEQYF. For the CDR3, the DNA is TGTGCCAGCAGTGAAAGGCCTCTCTACGAGCAGTACTTC.

The rearrangement links TRBV2 to TRBJ1-5; a weak D match, TRBD1 (5 bases). Germline CDR1 and CDR2: SNHLY and FYNNEI. The ends were cut back, 6 bases at V and 4 bases at J, with 19 bases in the middle. The CDR3 spans 16 residues. CDR3 nucleotide sequence: TGTGCCAGCAGCGCCGGGGGACGCGGTTCGAATCAGCCCCAGCATTTT. Translated, it gives CASSAGGRGSNQPQHF.

This chain links TRBV11-2 with TRBJ2-1; the D gene is possibly TRBD2 (6 bases). Germline-derived CDR1 and CDR2 are SGHAT and FQNNGV. This CDR3 comprises 17 residues. Trimming left V 1 base short and J 5 bases short, with 18 bases between. The CDR3 nucleotides are TGTGCCAGCAGCTTAGTTGCCGGGAGTTACATCGACAATGAGCAGTTCTTC. Amino acid sequence: CASSLVAGSYIDNEQFF.

The chain employs TRBV27 and TRBJ2-1, with TRBD2 matching 7 bases. The V segment lost 4 bases and the J segment 7 bases; nucleotides outside the gene matches: 7. The CDR3 spans 14 residues. From germline, CDR1 is MNHEY and CDR2 SMNVEV (reference sequence). CDR3 loop: CASSSSGTKNEQFF. The CDR3 DNA reads TGTGCCAGCAGTTCCTCCGGGACTAAGAATGAGCAGTTCTTC.